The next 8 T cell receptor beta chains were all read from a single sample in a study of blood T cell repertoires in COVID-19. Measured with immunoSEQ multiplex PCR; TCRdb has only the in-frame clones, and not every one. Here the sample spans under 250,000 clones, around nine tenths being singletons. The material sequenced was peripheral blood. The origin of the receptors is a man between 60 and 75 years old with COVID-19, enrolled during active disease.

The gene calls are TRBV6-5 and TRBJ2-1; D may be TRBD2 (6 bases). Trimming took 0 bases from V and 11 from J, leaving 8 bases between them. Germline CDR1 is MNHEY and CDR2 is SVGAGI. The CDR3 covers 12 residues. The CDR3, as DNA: TGTGCCAGCAGTTACTCGGGGGGTCAGCAGTTCTTC. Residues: CASSYSGGQQFF.

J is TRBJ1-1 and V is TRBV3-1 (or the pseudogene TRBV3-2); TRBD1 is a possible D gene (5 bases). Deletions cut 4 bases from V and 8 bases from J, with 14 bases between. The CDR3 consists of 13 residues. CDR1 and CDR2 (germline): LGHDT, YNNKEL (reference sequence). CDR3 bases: TGTGCCAGCAGCCTAAGAGGAGGGACGGAAGCTTTCTTT. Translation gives CASSLRGGTEAFF.

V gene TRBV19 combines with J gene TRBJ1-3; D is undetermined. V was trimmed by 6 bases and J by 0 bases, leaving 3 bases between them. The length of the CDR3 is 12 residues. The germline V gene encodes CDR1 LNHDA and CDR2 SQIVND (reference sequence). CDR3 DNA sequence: TGTGCCAGTAGCCTCTCTGGAAACACCATATATTTT. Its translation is CASSLSGNTIYF.

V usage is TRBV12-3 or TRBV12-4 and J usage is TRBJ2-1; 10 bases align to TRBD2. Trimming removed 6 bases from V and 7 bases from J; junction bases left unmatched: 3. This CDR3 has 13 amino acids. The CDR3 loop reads CASSQLAGNEQFF. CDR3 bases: TGTGCCAGCAGCCAACTAGCGGGGAATGAGCAGTTCTTC.

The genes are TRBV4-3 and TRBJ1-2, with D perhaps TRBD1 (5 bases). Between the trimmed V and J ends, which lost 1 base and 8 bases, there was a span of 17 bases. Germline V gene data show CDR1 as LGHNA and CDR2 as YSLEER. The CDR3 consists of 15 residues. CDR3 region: CASSQATEGARGYTF. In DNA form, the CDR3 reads TGCGCCAGCAGCCAAGCGACGGAAGGGGCTCGCGGCTACACCTTC.

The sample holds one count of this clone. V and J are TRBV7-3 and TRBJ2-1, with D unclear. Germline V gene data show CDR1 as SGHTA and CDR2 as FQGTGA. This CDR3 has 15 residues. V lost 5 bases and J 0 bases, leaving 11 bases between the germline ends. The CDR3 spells CASSPSASSYNEQFF. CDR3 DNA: TGTGCCAGCAGCCCCAGTGCTAGCTCCTACAATGAGCAGTTCTTC.

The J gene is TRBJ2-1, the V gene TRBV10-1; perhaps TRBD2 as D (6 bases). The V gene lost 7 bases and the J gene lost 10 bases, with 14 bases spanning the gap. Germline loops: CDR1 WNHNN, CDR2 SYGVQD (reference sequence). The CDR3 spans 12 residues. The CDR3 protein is CASNRGNGEQFF. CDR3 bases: TGCGCCAGCAACCGGGGGAATGGGGAGCAGTTCTTC.

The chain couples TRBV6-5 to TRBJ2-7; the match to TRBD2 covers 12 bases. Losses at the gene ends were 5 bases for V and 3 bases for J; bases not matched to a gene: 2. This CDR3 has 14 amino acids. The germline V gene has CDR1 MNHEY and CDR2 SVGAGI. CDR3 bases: TGTGCCAGCAGTCTAGCGGGAGGGAACTACGAGCAGTACTTC. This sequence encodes CASSLAGGNYEQYF.